This T cell receptor (beta chain) is from a study of cytomegalovirus exposure and HLA in healthy donors. Primers for the PCR totalled 60 Vbeta and 13 Jbeta. Clones were sequenced by immunoSEQ multiplex PCR, and TCRdb holds only the in-frame ones, with some missing. The table records about 200,000 clones, approximately 80% of them present only once. Concerning this clone itself: Its specificity is unknown.

General study results and limits: Upon later analysis, TCR association rates were observed to vary by HLA locus, being highest for DRB1 and lowest for HLA-C.

Germline values: CDR1 SGHRS, CDR2 YFSETQ. The CDR3 is 14 amino acids. J gave up 1 base and V 5 bases, and 5 bases lay outside the gene matches. The receptor comes from a woman in her twenties or thirties in good health and CMV-seropositive. The rearrangement links TRBV5-1 to TRBJ1-1; TRBD1 agrees at 7 bases. Sequencing was carried out using PBMCs. This CDR3 is CASSYRGENTEAFF. CDR3 nucleotide sequence: TGCGCCAGCAGTTACAGGGGTGAGAACACTGAAGCTTTCTTT.